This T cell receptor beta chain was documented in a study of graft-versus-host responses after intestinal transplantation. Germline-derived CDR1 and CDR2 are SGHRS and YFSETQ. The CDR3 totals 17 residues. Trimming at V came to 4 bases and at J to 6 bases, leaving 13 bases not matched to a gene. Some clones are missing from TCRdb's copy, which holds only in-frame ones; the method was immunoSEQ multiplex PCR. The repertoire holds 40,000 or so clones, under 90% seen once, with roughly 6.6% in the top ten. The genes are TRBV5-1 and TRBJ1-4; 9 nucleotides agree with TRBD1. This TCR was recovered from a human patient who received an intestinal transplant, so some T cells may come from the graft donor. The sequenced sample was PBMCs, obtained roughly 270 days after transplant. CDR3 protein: CASSRGQGIFLYEKLFF. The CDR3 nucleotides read TGCGCCAGCAGCAGGGGACAGGGAATATTTCTCTATGAAAAACTGTTTTTT.